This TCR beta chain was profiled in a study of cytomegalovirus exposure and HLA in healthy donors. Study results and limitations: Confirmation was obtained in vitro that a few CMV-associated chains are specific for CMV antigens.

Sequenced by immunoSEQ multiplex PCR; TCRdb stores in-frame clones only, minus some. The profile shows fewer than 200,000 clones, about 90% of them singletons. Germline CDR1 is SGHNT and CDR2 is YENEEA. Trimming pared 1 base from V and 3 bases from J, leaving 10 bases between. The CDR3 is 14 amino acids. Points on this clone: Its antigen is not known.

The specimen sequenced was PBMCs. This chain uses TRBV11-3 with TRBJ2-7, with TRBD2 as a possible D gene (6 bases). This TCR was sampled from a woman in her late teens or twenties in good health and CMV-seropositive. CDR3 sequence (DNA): TGTGCCAGCAGCTTAGGACACGGGGGCTACGAGCAGTACTTC. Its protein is CASSLGHGGYEQYF. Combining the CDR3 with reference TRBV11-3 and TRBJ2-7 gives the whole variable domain EAGVVQSPRYKIIEKKQPVAFWCNPISGHNTLYWYLQNLGQGPELLIRYENEEAVDDSQLPKDRFSAERLKGVDSTLKIQPAELGDSAVYLCASSLGHGGYEQYFGPGTRLTVT.